The 6 T cell receptor beta chains given below trace back to one sample, sequenced in a study of T cells in localized non-small cell lung cancer. Here immunoSEQ multiplex PCR was the method, and the copy in TCRdb shows in-frame clones only, minus some. The table has tens of thousands of clones, almost 85% seen once. Sequenced material: peripheral blood, taken before any cancer treatment. These receptors all stem from a female donor of 60 years or more with stage I lung adenocarcinoma.

The rearrangement joins TRBV2 to TRBJ2-4; D call uncertain. CDR1 is SNHLY, CDR2 FYNNEI, per germline. The CDR3 runs 12 residues. V dropped 2 bases and J dropped 7 bases, with 6 bases sitting between them. The CDR3 DNA sequence: TGTGCCAGCAGTGAAAGTGGGAACATTCAGTACTTC. Translation: CASSESGNIQYF.

The chain carries TRBV18 and TRBJ2-1; D gene uncertain. The CDR3 is 17 residues long. CDR1 and CDR2 (germline): KGHSH, LQKENI. With 2 bases removed from V and 4 bases from J, the gap between germline ends came to 18 bases. CDR3 coding DNA: TGTGCCAGCTCACCATCCCCCATCTCGGAAAATTACAATGAGCAGTTCTTC. This sequence encodes CASSPSPISENYNEQFF. Full variable domain (remainder filled in from reference TRBV18 and TRBJ2-1): NAGVMQNPRHLVRRRGQEARLRCSPMKGHSHVYWYRQLPEEGLKFMVYLQKENIIDESGMPKERFSAEFPKEGPSILRIQQVVRGDSAAYFCASSPSPISENYNEQFFGPGTRLTVL.

This chain's CDR3 is CASSMDPLQETQYF. CDR3 DNA: TGTGCCAGTAGTATGGATCCCTTACAAGAGACCCAGTACTTC. V usage is TRBV19 and J usage is TRBJ2-5; D is undetermined. The CDR3 loop spans 14 amino acids. CDR1 is LNHDA, CDR2 SQIVND, per germline (reference sequence). The V end lost 3 bases, the J end lost 2 bases, and 10 bases lay between the germline ends.

The V and J genes are TRBV5-6 and TRBJ1-2; D remains ambiguous. V lost 5 bases to trimming and J lost 4 bases, with 12 bases between them. This CDR3 has 13 residues. Germline V lookup: CDR1 SGHDT, CDR2 YYEEEE. Here the CDR3 reads CASSRTLSYGYTF. The CDR3 bases are TGTGCCAGCAGTCGAACCCTGTCCTATGGCTACACCTTC.

V gene TRBV6-6 combines with J gene TRBJ1-5; D is possibly TRBD1 (6 bases). The CDR3 runs to 14 residues. The germline V and J ends were trimmed by 7 bases and 6 bases, with 16 bases remaining between them. Germline values: CDR1 MNHNY, CDR2 SVGAGI (reference sequence). DNA for the CDR3: TGTGCCAGCAAAGTACAGGGAGATGGTCAGCCCCAGCATTTT. It yields the protein CASKVQGDGQPQHF.

The chain is built from TRBV7-9 and TRBJ1-2; D gene unclear. CDR1 is SEHNR and CDR2 is FQNEAQ in the germline V gene (reference sequence). The CDR3 consists of 14 residues. Between the trimmed V and J ends, which lost 4 bases and 5 bases, there was a span of 14 bases. CDR3 nucleotides: TGTGCCAGCAGCTCTGGACGGGTTCTTTATGGCTACACCTTC. This gives the protein CASSSGRVLYGYTF.